The 8 T cell receptor beta chains presented below share a single source sample, sequenced in a study of blood T cell repertoires in COVID-19. The method was immunoSEQ multiplex PCR; TCRdb's version includes in-frame clones alone and lacks a portion of them. The table lists 150,000 to 200,000 clones, roughly 80% of them singletons. Sequencing was done on a sample of PBMCs or T cells enriched from blood (not recorded which). The receptor source for this set is a woman in her sixties or seventies with acute COVID-19.

This chain uses TRBV10-3 with TRBJ2-3; the match to TRBD2 covers 7 bases. Germline CDR1 and CDR2: ENHRY and SYGVKD. The CDR3 has 14 amino acids. The junction had 6 bases not matched to a gene; V was cut back by 8 bases and J by 1 base. CDR3 region: CAISLGGGTDTQYF. The CDR3 bases are TGTGCCATCTCCCTGGGGGGGGGCACAGATACGCAGTATTTT.

The chain joins TRBV7-9 to TRBJ2-2; the D gene is possibly TRBD1 (6 bases). The germline V gene encodes CDR1 SEHNR and CDR2 FQNEAQ (reference sequence). Deletions cut 11 bases from V and 1 base from J, with 11 bases between. The CDR3 is 13 residues long. CDR3 sequence reads: CASGTLNTGELFF. The CDR3 nucleotides read TGTGCCTCAGGGACATTGAACACCGGGGAGCTGTTTTTT.

This clone was observed a single time. This chain uses TRBV28 with TRBJ1-2; the D is unclear. CDR3 length: 14 amino acids. V was cut by 6 bases and J by 4 bases, with 15 bases left in between. The germline gives CDR1 MDHEN, CDR2 SYDVKM. The chain's CDR3 is CASRLGSGSYGYTF. Here the CDR3 DNA reads TGTGCCAGCAGATTGGGCAGTGGGAGCTATGGCTACACCTTC.

This clone has more than one count but fewer than ten. V is TRBV7-8 and J is TRBJ1-2; 7 bases match TRBD1. The J segment lost 5 bases and the V segment lost 5 bases, leaving 5 bases of the junction unmatched. In germline, CDR1 is SGHVS, CDR2 FQNEAQ. The CDR3 length is 13 residues. CDR3 DNA: TGTGCCAGCAGCCGCGACAGGGTGTATGGCTACACCTTC. Translated: CASSRDRVYGYTF.

A word on this clone: An end of the junction differs from the germline gene, which may be a read error. The CDR3 nucleotides read TGTGCCAGCAGTGCTACAGGGGAGACTGGAGCTTTCTTT. As protein: CASSATGETGAFF. The chain recombines TRBV25-1 with TRBJ1-1, with TRBD1 matching 7 bases. Germline CDR1 MGHDK, CDR2 SYGVNS. The CDR3 consists of 13 residues.

CDR3 sequence: CASSLTSGGSYEQYV. CDR3 sequence (DNA): TGTGCCAGCAGTCTTACTAGCGGGGGTTCCTACGAGCAGTACGTC. The chain couples TRBV6-5 to TRBJ2-7; TRBD2 matches at 11 bases. The CDR3 sequence is 15 residues long. Germline CDR1 MNHEY, CDR2 SVGAGI. V was pared by 5 bases and J by 1 base, with 4 bases of the junction left unmatched.

The genes are TRBV10-3 and TRBJ1-5, with TRBD1 as a possible D gene (6 bases). In germline, CDR1 is ENHRY, CDR2 SYGVKD. V lost 8 bases, J lost 5 bases, and 10 bases lay in between. The CDR3 extends over 12 amino acids. The CDR3 sequence: CAIAGVDQPQHF. CDR3 nucleotides: TGTGCCATCGCAGGGGTAGATCAGCCCCAGCATTTT.

A single count supports this clone. This chain connects TRBV5-4 to TRBJ1-2; D is unclear. Germline values: CDR1 SGHNT, CDR2 YYREEE (reference sequence). Trimming removed 4 bases at V and 4 bases at J, with 20 bases between. The CDR3 contains 16 residues. The CDR3 reads CASSPPGYSAGYGYTF. CDR3 in DNA: TGTGCCAGCAGCCCCCCGGGGTATAGTGCGGGCTATGGCTACACCTTC.